Described below is a single T cell receptor beta chain sequence and its context. This entry belongs to a study of early T cells in non-severe SARS-CoV-2 infection. Molecules of cDNA were individually given unique molecular identifiers that were attached to them. TCRdb re-derived calls from the 5' RACE reads in MiXCR, one entry per CDR3 protein. Here the sample spans tens of thousands of distinct CDR3 sequences, roughly a tenth being singletons. Trimming left V 2 bases short and J 5 bases short, with 17 bases between. The germline CDR1 and CDR2 sequences are SGHRS and YFSETQ. The CDR3 spans 16 residues.

This TCR was sampled from an adult who was a healthcare worker with PCR-confirmed SARS-CoV-2 infection or an uninfected control (not recorded which). This chain links TRBV5-1 with TRBJ2-4; no clear D. Sequencing used whole blood, obtained at baseline. CDR3 sequence: CASSFSGERPENIQYF. The CDR3 nucleotides read TGCGCCAGCAGCTTTTCCGGCGAGCGACCTGAAAACATTCAGTACTTC.